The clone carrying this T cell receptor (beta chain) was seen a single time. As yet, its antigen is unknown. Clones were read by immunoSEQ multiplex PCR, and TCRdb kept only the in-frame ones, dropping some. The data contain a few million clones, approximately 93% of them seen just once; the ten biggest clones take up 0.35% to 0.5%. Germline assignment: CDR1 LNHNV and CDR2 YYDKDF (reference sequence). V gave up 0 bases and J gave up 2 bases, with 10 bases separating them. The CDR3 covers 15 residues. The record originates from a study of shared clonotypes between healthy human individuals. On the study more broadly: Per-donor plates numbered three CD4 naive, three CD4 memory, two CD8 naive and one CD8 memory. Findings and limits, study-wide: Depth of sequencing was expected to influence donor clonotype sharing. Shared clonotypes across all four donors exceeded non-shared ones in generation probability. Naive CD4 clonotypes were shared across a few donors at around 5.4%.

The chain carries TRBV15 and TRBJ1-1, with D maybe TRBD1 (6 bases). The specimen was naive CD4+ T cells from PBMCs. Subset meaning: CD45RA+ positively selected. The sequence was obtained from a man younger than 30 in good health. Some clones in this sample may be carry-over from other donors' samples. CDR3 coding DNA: TGTGCCACCAGCAGAGACAGGGGAAGAAACACTGAAGCTTTCTTT. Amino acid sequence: CATSRDRGRNTEAFF.